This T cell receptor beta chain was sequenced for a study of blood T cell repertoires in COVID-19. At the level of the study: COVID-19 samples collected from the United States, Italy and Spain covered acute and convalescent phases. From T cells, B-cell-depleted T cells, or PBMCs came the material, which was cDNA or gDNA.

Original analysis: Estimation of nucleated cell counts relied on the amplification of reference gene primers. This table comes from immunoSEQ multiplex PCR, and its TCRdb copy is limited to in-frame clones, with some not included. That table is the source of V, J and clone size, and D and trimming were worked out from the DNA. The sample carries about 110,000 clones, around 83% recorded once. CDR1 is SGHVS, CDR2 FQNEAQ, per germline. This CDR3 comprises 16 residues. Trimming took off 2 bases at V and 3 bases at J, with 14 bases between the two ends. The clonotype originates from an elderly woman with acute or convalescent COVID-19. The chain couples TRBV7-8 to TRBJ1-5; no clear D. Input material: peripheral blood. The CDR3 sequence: CASSLYKGGDNQPQHF. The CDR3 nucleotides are TGTGCCAGCAGCTTATATAAGGGCGGGGACAATCAGCCCCAGCATTTT.